This entry lists 14 T cell receptor beta chains sequenced from one sample in a study of cytomegalovirus exposure and HLA in healthy donors. The PCR contained 60 Vbeta and 13 Jbeta primers. Using immunoSEQ multiplex PCR, the repertoire was profiled, and TCRdb retains in-frame clones only, with some absent. The sample yields fewer than 150,000 clones, about 80% seen once. The sequenced material came from PBMCs. These receptors were collected from a man aged 50 to 59 in good health and CMV-seronegative.

The chain has TRBV7-9 and TRBJ2-4; TRBD1 matches at 9 bases. The V gene's germline CDR1 is SEHNR and CDR2 FQNEAQ (reference sequence). V gave up 4 bases and J gave up 1 base; unmatched junction bases: 8. The CDR3 consists of 17 residues. For the CDR3, the DNA is TGTGCCAGCAGCTCGTGGGGACAGGGAATGGCCAAAAACATTCAGTACTTC. Its translation: CASSSWGQGMAKNIQYF.

A note on this clone: The germline gene is not matched at one end of the junction; a read error may be the cause. The chain couples TRBV27 to TRBJ1-2; 7 positions agree with TRBD1. Per the germline V gene, CDR1 is MNHEY and CDR2 is SMNVEV (reference sequence). The CDR3 contains 15 residues. CDR3: CAGSSIRDRNSGYTF. The CDR3 nucleotides are TGTGCCGGCAGTTCCATAAGGGACAGAAACTCTGGCTACACCTTC.

The chain uses TRBV5-1 and TRBJ2-7; TRBD1 might be the D (5 bases). This CDR3 is 16 amino acids long. Trimming left V 2 bases short and J 3 bases short, with 18 bases between. CDR1 and CDR2 from the germline V gene are SGHRS and YFSETQ. DNA for the CDR3: TGCGCCAGCAGCTTCACTTTAAGGGGCCCTAGCTACGAGCAGTACTTC. Its protein is CASSFTLRGPSYEQYF.

The gene calls are TRBV29-1 and TRBJ1-5; weak D call: TRBD1 (6 bases). This CDR3 is built from 12 residues. V was clipped by 6 bases and J by 4 bases, with 10 bases between them. Germline V gene data show CDR1 as SQVTM and CDR2 as ANQGSEA. CDR3 amino acids: CSVGQTNQPQHF. The CDR3 DNA is TGCAGCGTCGGACAGACAAATCAGCCCCAGCATTTT. Based on the CDR3 plus reference TRBV29-1 and TRBJ1-5, the full variable domain is SAVISQKPSRDICQRGTSLTIQCQVDSQVTMMFWYRQQPGQSLTLIATANQGSEATYESGFVIDKFPISRPNLTFSTLTVSNMSPEDSSIYLCSVGQTNQPQHFGDGTRLSIL.

The CDR3 nucleotides read TGTGCCAGCAGCTTGACGACAGGGGGCACTGAAGCTTTCTTT. Translating gives CASSLTTGGTEAFF. The rearrangement links TRBV7-9 to TRBJ1-1; 9 nucleotides match TRBD1. V trimming: 3 bases; J trimming: 4 bases; junction bases outside the gene matches: 3. The CDR3 sequence is 14 residues long. Germline CDR1 is SEHNR and CDR2 is FQNEAQ (reference sequence).

This clone counts as medium-sized. The V and J genes are TRBV19 and TRBJ1-5, with TRBD1 identical over 8 bases. Germline V gene lookup returns CDR1 LNHDA and CDR2 SQIVND (reference sequence). The CDR3 runs to 15 residues. V lost 5 bases, J lost 4 bases, and 7 bases stayed unmatched. The CDR3 loop is CASSPDRVRNQPQHF. In DNA form, the CDR3 reads TGTGCCAGTAGTCCGGACAGGGTGAGGAATCAGCCCCAGCATTTT.

Notes on this clone: Mismatch with germline at one junction end may stem from a read error. This chain connects TRBV6-1 to TRBJ2-2; 7 positions agree with TRBD2. Germline V gives CDR1 MNHNS, CDR2 SASEGT. The CDR3 spans 14 residues. CDR3 in DNA: TGTGCCAGCAAAAACGGGAGGAACGCCGGGGAGCTGTTTTTT. Its translation is CASKNGRNAGELFF.

The chain links TRBV28 to TRBJ2-5; 7 bases map to TRBD1. The J call may be in error: the DNA end matches TRBJ2-7 better. CDR1 and CDR2 from the germline V gene are MDHEN and SYDVKM. This CDR3 is built from 13 residues. CDR3 in DNA: TGTGCCAGTAGACAGGGAAGCGTCAACGAGCAGTACTTC. Translation gives CASRQGSVNEQYF.

The chain combines TRBV28 with TRBJ2-7; 9 bases are shared with TRBD2. The V segment lost 3 bases and the J segment 2 bases; nucleotides outside the gene matches: 2. The germline gives CDR1 MDHEN, CDR2 SYDVKM. This CDR3 is 14 amino acids long. CDR3 residues: CASSLLAGTYEQYF. DNA of the CDR3: TGTGCCAGCAGTTTGCTAGCGGGGACCTACGAGCAGTACTTC.

The chain has TRBV27 and TRBJ2-7; 12 nucleotides line up with TRBD1. Germline loops: CDR1 MNHEY, CDR2 SMNVEV (reference sequence). Trimming at V came to 6 bases and at J to 4 bases, leaving 10 bases not matched to a gene. This CDR3 comprises 16 residues. The CDR3 is CASSGGPGQGAYEQYF. The CDR3 DNA reads TGTGCCAGCAGCGGAGGGCCGGGACAGGGGGCTTACGAGCAGTACTTC.

V is TRBV7-6 and J is TRBJ2-7; 8 bases match TRBD2. J gave up 0 bases and V 5 bases, and 12 bases lay outside the gene matches. The CDR3 contains 17 residues. Germline-derived CDR1 and CDR2 are SGHVS and FNYEAQ. The CDR3 DNA is TGTGCCAGCAGCCCCCGGGGGAGCGGGGGTAACTCCTACGAGCAGTACTTC. Residues: CASSPRGSGGNSYEQYF.

This sequence joins TRBV15 and TRBJ2-1; a weak D match, TRBD2 (5 bases). V shed 4 bases and J shed 8 bases, with 15 bases lying between them. The CDR3 spans 14 residues. The germline V gene encodes CDR1 LNHNV and CDR2 YYDKDF (reference sequence). CDR3 in DNA: TGTGCCACCAGCAAAGGACTCTCATCCGATGAGCAGTTCTTC. It codes for CATSKGLSSDEQFF.

The chain links TRBV2 to TRBJ1-1, with D maybe TRBD1 (5 bases). In germline, CDR1 is SNHLY, CDR2 FYNNEI. Between the trimmed V and J ends, which lost 0 bases and 6 bases, there was a span of 11 bases. The CDR3 loop spans 14 amino acids. The CDR3 DNA reads TGTGCCAGCAGTGAAGCGCTTAAAGGGGCTGAAGCTTTCTTT. Residues: CASSEALKGAEAFF.

This clone was recorded a few times. The V and J genes are TRBV18 and TRBJ2-2; 7 bases fit TRBD2. The germline CDR1 and CDR2 sequences are KGHSH and LQKENI. CDR3 length: 14 amino acids. V lost 0 bases and J lost 6; bases outside the gene matches: 1. In nucleotides, the CDR3 is TGTGCCAGCTCACCACCGGGGAGGGCCGGGGAGCTGTTTTTT. Its translation: CASSPPGRAGELFF.